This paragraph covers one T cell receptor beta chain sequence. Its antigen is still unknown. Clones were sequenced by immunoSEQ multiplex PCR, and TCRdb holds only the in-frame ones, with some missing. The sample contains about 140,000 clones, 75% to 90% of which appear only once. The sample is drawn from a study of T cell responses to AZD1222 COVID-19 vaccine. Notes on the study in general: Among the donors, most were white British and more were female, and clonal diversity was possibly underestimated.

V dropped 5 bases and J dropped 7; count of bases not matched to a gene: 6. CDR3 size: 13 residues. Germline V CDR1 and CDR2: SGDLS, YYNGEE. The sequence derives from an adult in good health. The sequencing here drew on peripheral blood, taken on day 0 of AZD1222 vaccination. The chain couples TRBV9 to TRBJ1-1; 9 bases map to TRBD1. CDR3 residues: CASSGQGNVEAFF. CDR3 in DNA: TGTGCCAGCAGTGGACAGGGGAATGTTGAAGCTTTCTTT.